This T cell receptor beta chain was recovered during a study of blood T cells in healthy people across ages. V lost 3 bases and J lost 8, with 13 bases in between. The V gene's germline CDR1 is LGHNA and CDR2 YNFKEQ. The CDR3 sequence is 13 residues long. PCR was performed a second time for about 7 to 11 cycles using a sample-barcoded 5' primer and a J-beta primer mix. TCRdb ran MiXCR on the 5' RACE reads and lists one entry per CDR3 protein. The table shows 500,000 to 600,000 distinct CDR3 sequences, with 27% occurring only once. This sequence was found in a woman in her 70s in good health. The chain combines TRBV4-2 with TRBJ1-1; no definite D call. Sequenced material: blood. The CDR3 DNA reads as TGTGCCAGCAGCCACCCCGGGGAGTCGGAAGCTTTCTTT. Its protein product is CASSHPGESEAFF.